Listed below are T cell receptor beta chains from one sample, sequenced in a study of identifying expanded T cells in peripheral blood. Libraries were prepared by immunoSEQ multiplex PCR; TCRdb keeps only in-frame clonotypes and omits some of them. The sample comprises approximately 83,000 clones, 70% to 90% of which are singletons, and around 4.5% rests with the top ten. The sequencing sample was made of blood. All receptors derive from a person aged 18-69 years in good health. The CDR3 runs from the conserved cysteine through the conserved F or W. D genes are given only for firm matches.

V: TRBV7-2; D: .; CDR3: CASSSARGYGYTF
V: TRBV19; D: .; CDR3: CASSNRVGTEAFF
V: TRBV19; D: TRBD1; CDR3: CASRQDRSSYEQYF
V: TRBV19; D: .; CDR3: CASSIPARVSEAFF
V: TRBV5-1; D: .; CDR3: CASSLDRGGYGYTF
V: TRBV5-4; D: .; CDR3: CASSLEWGADTQYF
V: TRBV5-4; D: .; CDR3: CASSLDRANYGYTF
V: TRBV6-1; D: .; CDR3: CAISESSSTANYGYTF
V: TRBV2; D: .; CDR3: CASSDLLDSPLHF
V: TRBV18; D: .; CDR3: CASSFDPRWNTEAFF
V: TRBV6-1; D: .; CDR3: CASSEIANQPQHF
V: TRBV23-1; D: TRBD1; CDR3: CASSHATKGQSREPQHF
V: TRBV5-4; D: TRBD1; CDR3: CASSRGDRTNTGELFF
V: TRBV7-8; D: .; CDR3: CASTRWANTEAFF
V: TRBV20-1; D: .; CDR3: CSAREGTEAFF
V: TRBV2; D: TRBD1; CDR3: CASSGGDRDTEAFF
V: TRBV7-9; D: .; CDR3: CASSLFIHTNTGELFF
V: TRBV19; D: TRBD1; CDR3: CASSPDPRGAKNIQYF